Sequencing of this T cell receptor (beta chain) was carried out in a study of response to subunit inactivated influenza vaccine. This CDR3 is 15 amino acids long. V was cut by 3 bases and J by 9 bases, with 18 bases left in between. CDR1 KGHDR and CDR2 SFDVKD come from the germline V gene. Findings and limits, study-wide: There was a suggestion from the authors that each seasonal influenza vaccination recruits few new T cells.

Turning to this clonotype: The target antigen is unknown.

Each CDR3 protein is one row after TCRdb ran MiXCR on the RT-PCR reads. The table shows about 540,000 distinct CDR3 sequences, with 20% to 25% occurring only once. The same specimen was also included in a second study, on T cells expressing NK-cell markers. That paper notes: The authors made TCR beta cDNA libraries by 5'RACE template switching. This switching added a universal primer site and UMIs. Sequenced donors, eight in total, included seven who were HCMV-seropositive and one who was seronegative. These clonotypes, the leaders elsewhere, also led the CD3+CD56-NKG2C+ fraction in several donors. HCMV specificity of the expanded NKG2C+ T cell clones was not established.

Source: CD4+ T cells sorted from PBMCs, taken 11 to 12 days after vaccination. The genes are TRBV24-1 and TRBJ2-3; D assignment may be TRBD1 or TRBD2 (5 bases each). This clonotype was sampled from a man aged 50 or older who received an inactivated influenza vaccine. For the CDR3, the DNA is TGTGCCACCAGTGATGTCCCCGTGGGACCCGCAACGCAGTATTTT. This gives the protein CATSDVPVGPATQYF.